These 15 T cell receptor beta chains were all obtained from the same sample, sequenced in a study of T cell responses to AZD1222 COVID-19 vaccine. Measured with immunoSEQ multiplex PCR; TCRdb has only the in-frame clones, and not every one. The sample holds fewer than 150,000 clones, 90% seen once. The sample here was peripheral blood, taken on day 0 of AZD1222 vaccination. The source is an adult in good health.

The J gene is TRBJ2-3, the V gene TRBV19; D call uncertain. The CDR3 loop spans 12 amino acids. Per the germline V gene, CDR1 is LNHDA and CDR2 is SQIVND (reference sequence). Trimming pared 1 base from V and 7 bases from J, leaving 6 bases between. CDR3 loop: CASSIGLNTQYF. For the CDR3, the DNA is TGTGCCAGTAGTATAGGTCTGAATACGCAGTATTTT.

The chain has TRBV5-4 and TRBJ2-3; D remains unclear. The V end lost 4 bases, the J end lost 6 bases, and 9 bases lay between the germline ends. Germline V gene data show CDR1 as SGHNT and CDR2 as YYREEE (reference sequence). The CDR3 contains 12 residues. The CDR3 sequence: CASSRHGDTQYF. Here the CDR3 DNA reads TGTGCCAGCAGCCGTCATGGGGATACGCAGTATTTT.

V usage is TRBV14 and J usage is TRBJ1-1; TRBD1 is a possible D gene (5 bases). Looked up from germline, CDR1 is SGHDN and CDR2 is FVKESK. The ends were cut back, 0 bases at V and 6 bases at J, with 11 bases in the middle. The CDR3 runs 14 residues. The CDR3 region is CASSQEVGVAEAFF. In DNA, the CDR3 is TGTGCCAGCAGCCAAGAGGTAGGGGTGGCTGAAGCTTTCTTT.

The J gene is TRBJ2-3, the V gene TRBV25-1; unclear D gene. This CDR3 contains 15 residues. The germline V and J ends were trimmed by 2 bases and 0 bases, with 9 bases remaining between them. Germline values: CDR1 MGHDK, CDR2 SYGVNS. The CDR3 loop is CASSEHFSSTDTQYF. CDR3 nucleotide sequence: TGTGCCAGCAGTGAACACTTCTCTAGCACAGATACGCAGTATTTT.

The chain joins TRBV6-5 to TRBJ1-2; no firm D call. Germline CDR1 and CDR2: MNHEY and SVGAGI. The V end lost 4 bases, the J end lost 1 base, and 7 bases lay between the germline ends. The CDR3 is made up of 13 amino acids. The CDR3: CASSSSDNYGYTF. DNA of the CDR3: TGTGCCAGCAGTTCATCAGATAACTATGGCTACACCTTC.

The chain employs TRBV30 and TRBJ1-2; no firm D call. Germline V gene data show CDR1 as GTSNPN and CDR2 as SVGIG (reference sequence). The ends were cut back, 0 bases at V and 6 bases at J, with 8 bases in the middle. The CDR3 length is 12 residues. This CDR3 is CAWSVWGDGYTF. CDR3 nucleotide sequence: TGTGCCTGGAGTGTATGGGGTGATGGCTACACCTTC. Full variable domain (rest looked up from reference TRBV30 and TRBJ1-2): SQTIHQWPATLVQPVGSPLSLECTVEGTSNPNLYWYRQAAGRGLQLLFYSVGIGQISSEVPQNLSASRPQDRQFILSSKKLLLSDSGFYLCAWSVWGDGYTFGSGTRLTVV.

This chain links TRBV6-2 or TRBV6-3 with TRBJ2-7, with D possibly matching TRBD1 (5 bases). Germline CDR1 MNHEY, CDR2 SVGEGT. CDR3 length equals 15 residues. V was trimmed by 0 bases and J by 2 bases, leaving 11 bases between them. The CDR3 protein is CASSYSQGNTYEQYF. Written as DNA, the CDR3 is TGTGCCAGCAGTTACTCTCAGGGCAATACCTACGAGCAGTACTTC.

The gene calls are TRBV7-2 and TRBJ2-7; the match to TRBD1 covers 7 bases. V dropped 5 bases and J dropped 3; count of bases not matched to a gene: 7. The CDR3 runs to 14 residues. From germline, CDR1 is SGHTA and CDR2 FQGNSA. CDR3: CASSLQGVSYEQYF. The CDR3 DNA reads TGTGCCAGCAGCCTCCAGGGGGTTAGCTACGAGCAGTACTTC. Supplemented by reference TRBV7-2 and TRBJ2-7, the full variable domain reads GAGVSQSPSNKVTEKGKDVELRCDPISGHTALYWYRQSLGQGLEFLIYFQGNSAPDKSGLPSDRFSAERTGGSVSTLTIQRTQQEDSAVYLCASSLQGVSYEQYFGPGTRLTVT.

The chain combines TRBV11-3 with TRBJ1-1; D unclear. With 3 bases removed from V and 1 base from J, the gap between germline ends came to 6 bases. Looked up from germline, CDR1 is SGHNT and CDR2 is YENEEA. The CDR3 has 13 residues. The CDR3 here is CASSLNQNTEAFF. CDR3 sequence (DNA): TGTGCCAGCAGCTTGAATCAGAACACTGAAGCTTTCTTT. The full variable domain, its missing parts supplied by reference TRBV11-3 and TRBJ1-1, is EAGVVQSPRYKIIEKKQPVAFWCNPISGHNTLYWYLQNLGQGPELLIRYENEEAVDDSQLPKDRFSAERLKGVDSTLKIQPAELGDSAVYLCASSLNQNTEAFFGQGTRLTVV.

This clone showed up just once. The J gene is TRBJ2-1, the V gene TRBV27; D gene unclear. Germline-derived CDR1 and CDR2 are MNHEY and SMNVEV (reference sequence). The CDR3 is made up of 11 amino acids. The V end was cut by 2 bases, the J end by 8 bases, with 4 bases between. The CDR3 loop reads CASSLGHEQFF. DNA of the CDR3: TGTGCCAGCAGTTTAGGGCATGAGCAGTTCTTC.

The chain recombines TRBV19 with TRBJ2-2; 8 nucleotides match TRBD2. V lost 6 bases and J lost 5; bases outside the gene matches: 5. The CDR3 spans 14 residues. CDR1 is LNHDA and CDR2 is SQIVND in the germline V gene (reference sequence). The DNA of the CDR3 is TGTGCCAGTAGAGCGGGGGTGGGAACCGGGGAGCTGTTTTTT. Translation gives CASRAGVGTGELFF.

The V and J genes are TRBV6-4 and TRBJ2-2, with D unresolved. With 3 bases removed from V and 2 bases from J, the gap between germline ends came to 10 bases. This CDR3 is 15 amino acids long. Germline assignment: CDR1 MRHNA and CDR2 SNTAGT. In nucleotides, the CDR3 is TGTGCCAGCAGTGAAGAAGGCGGAAACACCGGGGAGCTGTTTTTT. This codes for CASSEEGGNTGELFF.

The rearrangement joins TRBV27 to TRBJ1-2; D unclear. V dropped 5 bases and J dropped 7 bases, with 23 bases sitting between them. This CDR3 spans 16 amino acids. CDR1 is MNHEY and CDR2 is SMNVEV in the germline V gene (reference sequence). This CDR3 reads CASSRFPSNFPSGYTF. The CDR3 nucleotides are TGTGCCAGCAGTAGGTTTCCCTCGAATTTCCCTAGTGGCTACACCTTC.

J is TRBJ1-6 and V is TRBV2; TRBD1 might be the D (6 bases). The CDR3 spans 14 residues. Looked up from germline, CDR1 is SNHLY and CDR2 is FYNNEI. V was shortened by 6 bases and J by 8 bases, with 14 bases between the two germline ends. The CDR3 loop reads CASRVTGIDSPLHF. CDR3 nucleotides: TGTGCCAGCAGGGTCACAGGGATCGATTCACCCCTCCACTTT.

V and J are TRBV11-2 and TRBJ1-2; a weak D match, TRBD1 (5 bases). Trimming cost V 6 bases and J 6 bases, with 20 bases left between them. This CDR3 comprises 15 residues. Germline CDR1 and CDR2: SGHAT and FQNNGV. The CDR3, as DNA: TGTGCCAGCAGATCTATTAGACGGGGGAGAGATGGCTACACCTTC. It specifies CASRSIRRGRDGYTF.